The 19 T cell receptor beta chains reported below all come from one sample, sequenced in a study of shared clonotypes between healthy human individuals. Sequenced by immunoSEQ multiplex PCR; TCRdb stores in-frame clones only, minus some. The table includes about 1,500,000 clones, more than 95% detected once. Sequencing was performed on naive CD4+ T cells sorted from blood. Sample subset: CD45RA+ positively selected. These receptors came from a man younger than 45 in good health.

The chain carries TRBV5-5 and TRBJ1-2, with a tentative D call TRBD1 (6 bases). V lost 7 bases, J lost 7 bases, and 20 bases lay in between. The CDR3 runs 14 residues. The germline CDR1 and CDR2 sequences are SGHKS and YYEKEE (reference sequence). The CDR3 is CASGGPRLIGGYTF. In nucleotides, the CDR3 is TGTGCCAGCGGGGGGCCTAGGTTGATAGGTGGCTACACCTTC.

The chain recombines TRBV18 with TRBJ1-4, with TRBD1 matching over 7 bases. The CDR3 sequence is 14 residues long. The J segment lost 4 bases and the V segment lost 4 bases, leaving 3 bases of the junction unmatched. The V gene's germline CDR1 is KGHSH and CDR2 LQKENI. Here the CDR3 DNA reads TGTGCCAGCTCACTTGACAGGGTTAATGAAAAACTGTTTTTT. This translates into CASSLDRVNEKLFF.

In DNA form, the CDR3 reads TGTGCCAGCAGCCGCAGCCTGGAGAGCTCCTACAATGAGCAGTTCTTC. Residues: CASSRSLESSYNEQFF. The chain links TRBV4-2 to TRBJ2-1, with D hard to call. Trimming stripped 4 bases from V and 0 bases from J, with 13 bases between. Germline assignment: CDR1 LGHNA and CDR2 YNFKEQ. CDR3 length equals 16 residues.

CDR3 sequence: CASSPPGLAYNTGELFF. CDR3 DNA: TGTGCCAGCTCACCACCAGGCTTGGCTTATAACACCGGGGAGCTGTTTTTT. This chain uses TRBV18 with TRBJ2-2; D is ambiguous. Trimming left V 0 bases short and J 2 bases short, with 13 bases between. The CDR3 is 17 amino acids. The germline gives CDR1 KGHSH, CDR2 LQKENI. Full variable domain (missing parts from reference TRBV18 and TRBJ2-2): NAGVMQNPRHLVRRRGQEARLRCSPMKGHSHVYWYRQLPEEGLKFMVYLQKENIIDESGMPKERFSAEFPKEGPSILRIQQVVRGDSAAYFCASSPPGLAYNTGELFFGEGSRLTVL.

With respect to this clone: The sample has other DNA sequences that encode this CDR3 too. The chain joins TRBV27 to TRBJ2-7; D unresolved. Germline V gene lookup returns CDR1 MNHEY and CDR2 SMNVEV (reference sequence). Between the trimmed V and J ends, which lost 2 bases and 0 bases, there was a span of 8 bases. The CDR3 is 14 amino acids. CDR3 sequence reads: CASSLRRSSYEQYF. The CDR3 DNA follows: TGTGCCAGCAGTTTAAGGCGTTCCTCCTACGAGCAGTACTTC.

This clone has just one count. The gene calls are TRBV5-1 and TRBJ1-4, with 11 bases fitting TRBD1. After removal of 3 bases from V and 8 bases from J, the junction contained 6 bases not matched to a gene. Germline V gene lookup returns CDR1 SGHRS and CDR2 YFSETQ. The CDR3 spans 15 residues. In DNA, the CDR3 is TGCGCCAGCAGCTGGGCGGGACAGGGGGAAGAAAAACTGTTTTTT. Translating gives CASSWAGQGEEKLFF.

The chain joins TRBV4-2 to TRBJ2-1, with 11 bases that match TRBD2. Trimming removed 1 base from V and 9 bases from J; junction bases left unmatched: 11. CDR3 length: 17 amino acids. Germline V gives CDR1 LGHNA, CDR2 YNFKEQ. CDR3 in amino acids: CASSQGATSGSGGEQFF. The CDR3 nucleotides read TGTGCCAGCAGCCAAGGCGCAACTAGCGGGAGTGGAGGTGAGCAGTTCTTC.

The chain carries TRBV11-2 and TRBJ2-2; perhaps TRBD1 as D (6 bases). Germline V lookup: CDR1 SGHAT, CDR2 FQNNGV. V was pared by 5 bases and J by 0 bases, with 10 bases between. The CDR3 is 15 amino acids. The CDR3 DNA sequence: TGTGCCAGCAGCCCGGACAGAACGAACACCGGGGAGCTGTTTTTT. Encoded protein: CASSPDRTNTGELFF.

The chain employs TRBV5-5 and TRBJ2-7; TRBD2 aligns across 7 bases. Germline CDR1 is SGHKS and CDR2 is YYEKEE (reference sequence). The CDR3 has 13 amino acids. The ends lost 5 bases at V and 2 bases at J; junction bases unmatched: 4. The CDR3 sequence is CASRPGLAYEQYF. In DNA, the CDR3 is TGTGCCAGCAGGCCCGGACTAGCCTACGAGCAGTACTTC. The full variable domain, its missing parts supplied by reference TRBV5-5 and TRBJ2-7, is DAGVTQSPTHLIKTRGQQVTLRCSPISGHKSVSWYQQVLGQGPQFIFQYYEKEERGRGNFPDRFSARQFPNYSSELNVNALLLGDSALYLCASRPGLAYEQYFGPGTRLTVT.

The genes are TRBV30 and TRBJ2-7, with 7 bases that match TRBD2. J lost 2 bases, V lost 3 bases, and 10 bases had no gene match. The CDR3 runs 15 residues. The V gene's germline CDR1 is GTSNPN and CDR2 SVGIG (reference sequence). CDR3 region: CAWSDLWEGTYEQYF. The CDR3 DNA reads TGTGCCTGGAGCGACTTGTGGGAGGGCACCTACGAGCAGTACTTC. The full variable domain, rest sourced from reference TRBV30 and TRBJ2-7, is SQTIHQWPATLVQPVGSPLSLECTVEGTSNPNLYWYRQAAGRGLQLLFYSVGIGQISSEVPQNLSASRPQDRQFILSSKKLLLSDSGFYLCAWSDLWEGTYEQYFGPGTRLTVT.

The chain carries TRBV19 and TRBJ2-7, with D perhaps matching TRBD2 (6 bases). V was trimmed by 1 base and J by 3 bases, leaving 10 bases between them. CDR1 LNHDA and CDR2 SQIVND come from the germline V gene (reference sequence). This CDR3 is built from 14 residues. CDR3 in amino acids: CASSIAGVGYEQYF. The CDR3 DNA is TGTGCCAGTAGTATAGCGGGAGTCGGCTACGAGCAGTACTTC.

The rearrangement joins TRBV18 to TRBJ2-1; 9 bases are a match to TRBD2. CDR1 KGHSH and CDR2 LQKENI come from the germline V gene. The CDR3 length is 15 residues. V lost 3 bases, J lost 7 bases, and 7 bases stayed unmatched. Here the CDR3 DNA reads TGTGCCAGCTCACCGCGGGGGGGGTCCTTTAATGAGCAGTTCTTC. Translating it yields CASSPRGGSFNEQFF. The whole variable domain, filled in from reference TRBV18 and TRBJ2-1, reads NAGVMQNPRHLVRRRGQEARLRCSPMKGHSHVYWYRQLPEEGLKFMVYLQKENIIDESGMPKERFSAEFPKEGPSILRIQQVVRGDSAAYFCASSPRGGSFNEQFFGPGTRLTVL.

Of note for this clone: The same CDR3 arises from other DNA sequences in this sample as well. This chain joins TRBV10-1 and TRBJ1-5; D is unclear. The V gene's germline CDR1 is WNHNN and CDR2 SYGVQD (reference sequence). The V gene lost 9 bases and the J gene lost 4 bases, with 13 bases spanning the gap. This CDR3 is built from 13 residues. The chain's CDR3 is CASSDSTNQPQHF. In nucleotides, the CDR3 is TGCGCCAGTTCGGACTCAACTAATCAGCCCCAGCATTTT.

V and J are TRBV7-8 and TRBJ2-3, with D possibly matching TRBD2 (5 bases). Trimming stripped 4 bases from V and 7 bases from J, with 15 bases between. The CDR3 extends over 14 amino acids. Germline V lookup: CDR1 SGHVS, CDR2 FQNEAQ. In nucleotides, the CDR3 is TGTGCCAGCAGCTGGAGTCTAGCCCGGAATACGCAGTATTTT. It is translated as CASSWSLARNTQYF.

This clone was found once. V and J are TRBV23-1 and TRBJ2-7, with no clear D. TRBV23-1 is flagged as an ORF with uncertain function. The CDR3 is made up of 15 amino acids. Trimming pared 3 bases from V and 3 bases from J, leaving 15 bases between. CDR3 sequence: CASSQATSEYYEQYF. In nucleotides, the CDR3 is TGCGCCAGCAGTCAGGCAACCTCAGAATACTACGAGCAGTACTTC.

This chain joins TRBV11-2 and TRBJ1-3, with D possibly being TRBD1 (5 bases). In germline, CDR1 is SGHAT, CDR2 FQNNGV. The V end lost 7 bases, the J end lost 6 bases, and 13 bases lay between the germline ends. This CDR3 contains 13 residues. The CDR3 reads CASTDSGENTIYF. The CDR3 nucleotides are TGTGCCAGCACCGACAGTGGGGAAAACACCATATATTTT.

The chain combines TRBV7-2 with TRBJ1-4, with 7 bases identical to TRBD1. Germline V gene lookup returns CDR1 SGHTA and CDR2 FQGNSA. This CDR3 has 17 residues. Trimming at V came to 6 bases and at J to 1 base, leaving 11 bases not matched to a gene. In DNA form, the CDR3 reads TGTGCCAGCAGACCCGCTAGACAGGGAAGAACTAATGAAAAACTGTTTTTT. It is translated as CASRPARQGRTNEKLFF. Drawing the rest from reference TRBV7-2 and TRBJ1-4, the complete variable domain is GAGVSQSPSNKVTEKGKDVELRCDPISGHTALYWYRQSLGQGLEFLIYFQGNSAPDKSGLPSDRFSAERTGGSVSTLTIQRTQQEDSAVYLCASRPARQGRTNEKLFFGSGTQLSVL.

V is TRBV29-1 and J is TRBJ2-1, with D unclear. V lost 4 bases, J lost 8 bases, and 6 bases lay in between. In germline, CDR1 is SQVTM, CDR2 ANQGSEA. This CDR3 contains 10 residues. Here the CDR3 reads CSVGFYEQFF. The CDR3, as DNA: TGCAGCGTTGGCTTCTATGAGCAGTTCTTC.

V gene TRBV18 combines with J gene TRBJ1-1, with 9 bases that match TRBD1. The length of the CDR3 is 13 residues. J was trimmed by 5 bases and V by 5 bases; bases with no gene match: 3. Germline V gives CDR1 KGHSH, CDR2 LQKENI. The CDR3 DNA follows: TGTGCCAGCTCATTCGGGACAGGGACTGAAGCTTTCTTT. It translates to CASSFGTGTEAFF.